These 3 T cell receptor beta chains were sequenced from one sample in a study of T cell repertoires in cytomegalovirus infection. TCRdb fed the reads into MiXCR, producing one record per CDR3 protein. This table holds approximately 390,000 distinct CDR3 sequences, 34% found once. What these receptors recognize is not known. Sequenced here: cultured PBMCs, sampled from culture after CMV antigen stimulation. Receptors were obtained from a human donor in good health (CMV status not recorded). Some clones in this sample may be carry-over from other donors' samples.

There are a few counts of this clonotype. V usage is TRBV7-9 and J usage is TRBJ2-7, with a weak D call TRBD2 (5 bases). In germline, CDR1 is SEHNR, CDR2 FQNEAQ (reference sequence). The germline V and J ends were trimmed by 5 bases and 2 bases, with 19 bases remaining between them. The CDR3 contains 16 residues. CDR3 residues: CASSTGVYQTTYEQYV. The CDR3 DNA is TGTGCCAGCAGCACCGGGGTATACCAGACTACCTACGAGCAGTACGTC.

This clonotype was found a few times. The CDR3 DNA reads as TGTGCCAGCAGCGAGAACAGGGGTGAAAACACTGAAGCTTTCTTT. It translates to CASSENRGENTEAFF. J is TRBJ1-1 and V is TRBV7-9; TRBD1 matches 7 bases. Germline CDR1 is SEHNR and CDR2 is FQNEAQ (reference sequence). The CDR3 covers 15 residues. J gave up 2 bases and V 5 bases, and 8 bases lay outside the gene matches. Variable domain in full (rest from reference TRBV7-9 and TRBJ1-1): DTGVSQNPRHKITKRGQNVTFRCDPISEHNRLYWYRQTLGQGPEFLTYFQNEAQLEKSRLLSDRFSAERPKGSFSTLEIQRTEQGDSAMYLCASSENRGENTEAFFGQGTRLTVV.

CDR3 residues: CSAEDERELTDTQYF. The CDR3 DNA follows: TGCAGTGCCGAAGACGAGCGGGAGTTGACAGATACGCAGTATTTT. The chain joins TRBV20-1 to TRBJ2-3, with 8 bases matching TRBD2. This CDR3 comprises 15 residues. With V trimmed by 6 bases and J by 3 bases, 11 bases remained unmatched. Per germline, CDR1 DFQATT and CDR2 SNEGSKA (reference sequence).